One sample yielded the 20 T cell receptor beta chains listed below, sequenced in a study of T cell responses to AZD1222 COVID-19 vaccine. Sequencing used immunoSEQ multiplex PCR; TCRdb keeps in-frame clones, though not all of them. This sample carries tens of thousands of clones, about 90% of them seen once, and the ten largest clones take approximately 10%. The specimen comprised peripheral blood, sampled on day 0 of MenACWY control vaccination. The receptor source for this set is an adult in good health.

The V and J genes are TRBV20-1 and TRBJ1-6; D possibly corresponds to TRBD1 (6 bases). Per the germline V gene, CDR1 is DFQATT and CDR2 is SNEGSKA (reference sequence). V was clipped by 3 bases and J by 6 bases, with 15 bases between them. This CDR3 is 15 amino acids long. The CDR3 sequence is CSASPWGASNSPLHF. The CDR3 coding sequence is TGCAGTGCTAGTCCTTGGGGGGCGAGTAATTCACCCCTCCACTTT.

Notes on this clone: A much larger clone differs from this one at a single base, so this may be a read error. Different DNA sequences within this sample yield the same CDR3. CDR3 in amino acids: CATSSLNSGTSEQYF. In DNA, the CDR3 is TGTGCCACCAGCAGCCTAAATTCCGGGACATCCGAGCAGTACTTT. This chain links TRBV15 with TRBJ2-7, with D possibly TRBD1 on 6 matching bases. The CDR3 covers 15 residues. Germline V gene data show CDR1 as LNHNV and CDR2 as YYDKDF (reference sequence).

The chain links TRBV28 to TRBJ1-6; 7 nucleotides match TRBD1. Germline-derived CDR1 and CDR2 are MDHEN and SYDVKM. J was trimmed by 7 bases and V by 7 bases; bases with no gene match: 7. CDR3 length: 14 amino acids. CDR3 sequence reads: CASNVQGRNSPLHF. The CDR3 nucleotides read TGTGCCAGCAATGTACAGGGGAGGAATTCACCCCTCCACTTT.

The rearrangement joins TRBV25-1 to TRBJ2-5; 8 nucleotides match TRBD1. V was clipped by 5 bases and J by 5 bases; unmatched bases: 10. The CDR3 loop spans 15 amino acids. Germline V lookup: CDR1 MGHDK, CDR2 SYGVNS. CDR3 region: CASSPLTGERETQYF. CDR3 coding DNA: TGTGCCAGCAGTCCCCTGACAGGGGAGAGGGAGACCCAGTACTTC.

CDR3 DNA: TGTGCCAGTAGTATAGCAGGGATCCAACAGCCCCAGCATTTT. Translation gives CASSIAGIQQPQHF. The V call is TRBV19, the J call TRBJ1-5, with a possible D match to TRBD1 (5 bases). Between the trimmed V and J ends, which lost 1 base and 7 bases, there was a span of 11 bases. The CDR3 contains 14 residues. The germline V gene encodes CDR1 LNHDA and CDR2 SQIVND (reference sequence).

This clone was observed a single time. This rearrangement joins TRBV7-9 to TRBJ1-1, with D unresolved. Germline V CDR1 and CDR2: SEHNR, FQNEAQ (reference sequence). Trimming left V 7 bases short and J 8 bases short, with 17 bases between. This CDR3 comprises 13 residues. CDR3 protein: CASTKANPVEAFF. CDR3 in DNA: TGTGCCAGCACCAAAGCAAATCCGGTCGAAGCTTTCTTT.

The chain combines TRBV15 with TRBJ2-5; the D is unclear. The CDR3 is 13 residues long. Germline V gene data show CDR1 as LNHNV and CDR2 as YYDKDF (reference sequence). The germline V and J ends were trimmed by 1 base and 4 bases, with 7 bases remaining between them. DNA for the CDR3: TGTGCCACCAGCAGAGTGGGCAGAGAGACCCAGTACTTC. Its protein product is CATSRVGRETQYF. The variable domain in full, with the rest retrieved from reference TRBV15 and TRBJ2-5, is DAMVIQNPRYQVTQFGKPVTLSCSQTLNHNVMYWYQQKSSQAPKLLFHYYDKDFNNEADTPDNFQSRRPNTSFCFLDIRSPGLGDTAMYLCATSRVGRETQYFGPGTRLLVL.

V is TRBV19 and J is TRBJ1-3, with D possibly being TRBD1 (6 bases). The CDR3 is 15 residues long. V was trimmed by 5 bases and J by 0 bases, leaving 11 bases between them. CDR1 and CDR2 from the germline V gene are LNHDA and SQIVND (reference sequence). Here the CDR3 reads CASSSQGFSGNTIYF. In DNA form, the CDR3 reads TGTGCCAGTAGTTCACAGGGATTCTCTGGAAACACCATATATTTT.

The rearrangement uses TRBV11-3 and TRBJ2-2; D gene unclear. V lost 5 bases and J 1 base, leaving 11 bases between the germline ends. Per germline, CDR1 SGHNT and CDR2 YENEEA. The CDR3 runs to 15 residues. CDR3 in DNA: TGTGCCAGCAGCCGAAGTGCAGGGAACACCGGGGAGCTGTTTTTT. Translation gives CASSRSAGNTGELFF.

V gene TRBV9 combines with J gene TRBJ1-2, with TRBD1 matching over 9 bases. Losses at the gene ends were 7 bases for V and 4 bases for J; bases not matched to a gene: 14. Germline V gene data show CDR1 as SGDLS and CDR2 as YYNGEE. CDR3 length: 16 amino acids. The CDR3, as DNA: TGTGCCAGCTCCGGGACAGGGAACAGCTTGGGCTATGGCTACACCTTC. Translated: CASSGTGNSLGYGYTF.

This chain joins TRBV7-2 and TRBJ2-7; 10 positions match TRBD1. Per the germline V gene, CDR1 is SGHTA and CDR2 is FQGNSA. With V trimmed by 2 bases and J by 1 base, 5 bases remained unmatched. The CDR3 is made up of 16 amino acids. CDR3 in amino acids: CASSLRQGALSYEQYF. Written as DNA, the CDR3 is TGTGCCAGCAGCTTAAGACAGGGGGCATTATCCTACGAGCAGTACTTC.

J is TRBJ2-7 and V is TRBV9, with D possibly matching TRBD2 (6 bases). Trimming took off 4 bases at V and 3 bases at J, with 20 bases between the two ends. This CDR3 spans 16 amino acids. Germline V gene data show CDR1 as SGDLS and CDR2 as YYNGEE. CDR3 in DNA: TGTGCCAGCAGCAGCCGGGACTCTGCTGGGCTCTACGAGCAGTACTTC. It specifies CASSSRDSAGLYEQYF. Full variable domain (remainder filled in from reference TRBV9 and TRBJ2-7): DSGVTQTPKHLITATGQRVTLRCSPRSGDLSVYWYQQSLDQGLQFLIQYYNGEERAKGNILERFSAQQFPDLHSELNLSSLELGDSALYFCASSSRDSAGLYEQYFGPGTRLTVT.

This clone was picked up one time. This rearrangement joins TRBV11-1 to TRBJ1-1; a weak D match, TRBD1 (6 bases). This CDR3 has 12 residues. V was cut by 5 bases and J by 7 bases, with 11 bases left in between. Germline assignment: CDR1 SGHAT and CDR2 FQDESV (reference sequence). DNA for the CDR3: TGTGCCAGCAGCATCAACAGGGATGAAGCTTTCTTT. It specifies CASSINRDEAFF. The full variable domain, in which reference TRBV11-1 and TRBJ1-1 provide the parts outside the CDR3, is EAEVAQSPRYKITEKSQAVAFWCDPISGHATLYWYRQILGQGPELLVQFQDESVVDDSQLPKDRFSAERLKGVDSTLKIQPAELGDSAMYLCASSINRDEAFFGQGTRLTVV.

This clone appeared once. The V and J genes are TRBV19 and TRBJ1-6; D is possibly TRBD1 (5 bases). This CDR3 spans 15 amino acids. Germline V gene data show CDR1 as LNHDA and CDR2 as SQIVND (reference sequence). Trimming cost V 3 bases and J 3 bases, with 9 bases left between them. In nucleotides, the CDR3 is TGTGCCAGTAGTATGGGGCAGAACTATAATTCACCCCTCCACTTT. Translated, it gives CASSMGQNYNSPLHF. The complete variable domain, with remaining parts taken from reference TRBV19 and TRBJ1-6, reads DGGITQSPKYLFRKEGQNVTLSCEQNLNHDAMYWYRQDPGQGLRLIYYSQIVNDFQKGDIAEGYSVSREKKESFPLTVTSAQKNPTAFYLCASSMGQNYNSPLHFGNGTRLTVT.

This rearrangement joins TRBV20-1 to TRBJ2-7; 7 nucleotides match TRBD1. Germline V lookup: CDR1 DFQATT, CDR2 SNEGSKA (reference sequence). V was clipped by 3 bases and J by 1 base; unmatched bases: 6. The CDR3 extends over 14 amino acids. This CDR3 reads CSASPSTGSYEQYF. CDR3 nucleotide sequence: TGCAGTGCTAGTCCCTCGACAGGGTCCTACGAGCAGTACTTC.

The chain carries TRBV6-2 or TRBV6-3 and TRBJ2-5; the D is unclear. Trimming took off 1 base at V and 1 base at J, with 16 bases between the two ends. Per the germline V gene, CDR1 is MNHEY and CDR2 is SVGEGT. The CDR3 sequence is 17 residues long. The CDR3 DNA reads TGTGCCAGCAGTTACTATGGCAGATCCCTCGGCCAAGAGACCCAGTACTTC. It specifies CASSYYGRSLGQETQYF.

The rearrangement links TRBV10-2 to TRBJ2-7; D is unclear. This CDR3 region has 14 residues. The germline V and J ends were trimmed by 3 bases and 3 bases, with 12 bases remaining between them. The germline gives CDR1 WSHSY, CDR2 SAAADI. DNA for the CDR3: TGCGCCAGCAGTGAACTCCCGAATAGCTACGAGCAGTACTTC. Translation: CASSELPNSYEQYF.

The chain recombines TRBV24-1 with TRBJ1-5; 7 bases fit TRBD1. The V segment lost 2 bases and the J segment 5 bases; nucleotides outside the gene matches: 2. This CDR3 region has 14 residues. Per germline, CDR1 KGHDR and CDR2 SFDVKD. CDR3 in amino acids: CATSDSGQHQPQHF. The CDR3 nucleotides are TGTGCCACCAGTGATTCGGGACAGCATCAGCCCCAGCATTTT.

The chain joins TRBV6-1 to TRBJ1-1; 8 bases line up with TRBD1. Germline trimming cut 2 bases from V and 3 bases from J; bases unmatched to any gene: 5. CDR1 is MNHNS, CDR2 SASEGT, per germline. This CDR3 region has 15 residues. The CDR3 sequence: CASSERQGAHTEAFF. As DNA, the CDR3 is TGTGCCAGCAGTGAAAGGCAGGGGGCTCACACTGAAGCTTTCTTT.

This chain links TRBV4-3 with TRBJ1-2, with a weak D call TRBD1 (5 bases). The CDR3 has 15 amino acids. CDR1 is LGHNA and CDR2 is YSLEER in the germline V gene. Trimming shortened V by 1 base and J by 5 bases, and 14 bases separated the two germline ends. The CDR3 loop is CASSQGDRRGYGYTF. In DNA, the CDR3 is TGCGCCAGCAGCCAAGGGGACCGTCGGGGGTATGGCTACACCTTC.